These T cell receptor beta chains were read from a single sample in a study of T cells after yellow fever vaccination. In TCRdb, the 5' RACE reads were re-called with MiXCR into one record per CDR3 protein. The sample yields 300,000 to 350,000 distinct CDR3 sequences, 8.1% seen once. The sample in question was PBMCs, obtained around 45 days after the first yellow fever vaccination. All receptors come from a man between 18 and 29 years old who received the YFV17D yellow fever vaccine. The CDR3 runs from the conserved cysteine through the conserved F or W. Fields, in order: clone size, D gene, V gene, J gene, CDR3 protein, CDR3 DNA. D genes are given only for firm matches. A row's size may be missing; if present it is once, few, many or a size class.

abundance: few; d_gene: -; v_gene: TRBV20-1; j_gene: TRBJ1-5; CDR3aa: CSARRAGNQPQHF; CDR3nt: TGCAGTGCTAGGAGGGCCGGCAATCAGCCCCAGCATTTT
abundance: few; d_gene: -; v_gene: TRBV2; j_gene: TRBJ1-2; CDR3aa: CASEQNHSYGYTF; CDR3nt: TGTGCCAGCGAACAGAATCACTCTTATGGCTACACCTTC
abundance: few; d_gene: -; v_gene: TRBV23-1; j_gene: TRBJ2-7; CDR3aa: CASSLTGQYF; CDR3nt: TGCGCCAGCAGTCTGACAGGGCAGTACTTC
abundance: few; d_gene: -; v_gene: TRBV12-3/TRBV12-4; j_gene: TRBJ2-5; CDR3aa: CASRQQETQYF; CDR3nt: TGTGCCAGCCGGCAGCAAGAGACCCAGTACTTC
abundance: -; d_gene: -; v_gene: TRBV7-3; j_gene: TRBJ2-2; CDR3aa: CASSLGTYTGELFF; CDR3nt: TGTGCCAGCAGCTTAGGCACGTACACCGGGGAGCTGTTTTTT
abundance: -; d_gene: -; v_gene: TRBV10-3; j_gene: TRBJ2-3; CDR3aa: CAIRTREDDTQYF; CDR3nt: TGTGCCATCAGGACTAGGGAAGACGATACGCAGTATTTT
abundance: -; d_gene: -; v_gene: TRBV9; j_gene: TRBJ1-2; CDR3aa: CASSVAEGSSYGYTF; CDR3nt: TGTGCCAGCAGCGTAGCGGAGGGTAGTTCCTATGGCTACACCTTC
abundance: few; d_gene: TRBD1; v_gene: TRBV18; j_gene: TRBJ2-3; CDR3aa: CASSLNRGSTDTQYF; CDR3nt: TGTGCCAGCTCACTAAACAGGGGCAGCACAGATACGCAGTATTTT
abundance: few; d_gene: -; v_gene: TRBV18; j_gene: TRBJ1-2; CDR3aa: CASTTTGGTYGYTF; CDR3nt: TGTGCCAGCACCACGACAGGCGGGACCTATGGCTACACCTTC
abundance: few; d_gene: TRBD2; v_gene: TRBV5-1; j_gene: TRBJ2-7; CDR3aa: CASSPDGGGYEQYF; CDR3nt: TGCGCCAGCAGCCCGGATGGGGGGGGCTACGAGCAGTACTTC
abundance: -; d_gene: -; v_gene: TRBV3-1; j_gene: TRBJ2-1; CDR3aa: CASSPYSVPQYNEQFF; CDR3nt: TGTGCCAGCAGCCCCTATAGCGTCCCCCAGTACAATGAGCAGTTCTTC
abundance: many; d_gene: -; v_gene: TRBV6-5; j_gene: TRBJ2-5; CDR3aa: CASSYSLARVQETQYF; CDR3nt: TGTGCCAGCAGTTACTCCCTAGCGAGGGTCCAAGAGACCCAGTACTTC
abundance: few; d_gene: -; v_gene: TRBV20-1; j_gene: TRBJ2-7; CDR3aa: CSASGTNSYEQYF; CDR3nt: TGCAGTGCTAGTGGTACGAATTCCTACGAGCAGTACTTC
abundance: few; d_gene: -; v_gene: TRBV24-1; j_gene: TRBJ1-2; CDR3aa: CATSDATGYYGYTF; CDR3nt: TGTGCCACCAGTGACGCGACAGGCTACTATGGCTACACCTTC
abundance: -; d_gene: TRBD1; v_gene: TRBV4-1; j_gene: TRBJ2-4; CDR3aa: CASSPGTGRYIQYF; CDR3nt: TGCGCCAGCAGCCCCGGGACAGGGAGGTACATTCAGTACTTC
abundance: many; d_gene: -; v_gene: TRBV27; j_gene: TRBJ2-3; CDR3aa: CASSPLNRLSTDTQYF; CDR3nt: TGTGCCAGCAGTCCCCTGAACAGGCTTAGCACAGATACGCAGTATTTT
abundance: few; d_gene: TRBD1; v_gene: TRBV12-3/TRBV12-4; j_gene: TRBJ1-1; CDR3aa: CASTPSDRVKAFF; CDR3nt: TGTGCCAGCACCCCCTCGGACAGGGTGAAAGCTTTCTTT
abundance: few; d_gene: -; v_gene: TRBV11-2; j_gene: TRBJ2-7; CDR3aa: CASSLIAAGAYEQYF; CDR3nt: TGTGCCAGCAGCTTAATTGCGGCAGGGGCCTACGAGCAGTACTTC
abundance: many; d_gene: TRBD1; v_gene: TRBV6-6; j_gene: TRBJ2-5; CDR3aa: CASTQGALETQYF; CDR3nt: TGTGCCAGTACCCAGGGGGCGCTTGAGACCCAGTACTTC
abundance: few; d_gene: -; v_gene: TRBV2; j_gene: TRBJ2-1; CDR3aa: CASRRGLHEQFF; CDR3nt: TGTGCCAGCAGACGGGGATTACATGAGCAGTTCTTC
abundance: -; d_gene: -; v_gene: TRBV7-9; j_gene: TRBJ2-5; CDR3aa: CASSLGLTGTQETQYF; CDR3nt: TGTGCCAGCAGCTTAGGACTTACCGGGACACAAGAGACCCAGTACTTC
abundance: -; d_gene: -; v_gene: TRBV6-2/TRBV6-3; j_gene: TRBJ2-5; CDR3aa: CASSWQVEETQYF; CDR3nt: TGTGCCAGCAGTTGGCAGGTCGAAGAGACCCAGTACTTC
abundance: many; d_gene: TRBD1; v_gene: TRBV13; j_gene: TRBJ2-7; CDR3aa: CASSSNGGQLGEQYF; CDR3nt: TGTGCCAGCAGTTCCAATGGGGGACAGCTGGGCGAGCAGTACTTC
abundance: -; d_gene: -; v_gene: TRBV2; j_gene: TRBJ2-2; CDR3aa: CASSEGQSNTGELFF; CDR3nt: TGTGCCAGCAGTGAAGGACAGTCGAACACCGGGGAGCTGTTTTTT
abundance: few; d_gene: TRBD2; v_gene: TRBV6-2/TRBV6-3; j_gene: TRBJ2-2; CDR3aa: CASSGIAGENTGELFF; CDR3nt: TGTGCCAGCAGTGGTATAGCGGGGGAGAACACCGGGGAGCTGTTTTTT
abundance: -; d_gene: -; v_gene: TRBV29-1; j_gene: TRBJ1-3; CDR3aa: CSVKGGDPGNTIYF; CDR3nt: TGCAGCGTGAAAGGGGGAGACCCTGGAAACACCATATATTTT
abundance: -; d_gene: TRBD2; v_gene: TRBV12-3/TRBV12-4; j_gene: TRBJ2-1; CDR3aa: CASSFLVAGGYNEQFF; CDR3nt: TGTGCCAGCAGTTTCCTTGTAGCGGGGGGATACAATGAGCAGTTCTTC
abundance: few; d_gene: -; v_gene: TRBV25-1; j_gene: TRBJ2-5; CDR3aa: CASSELGALETQYF; CDR3nt: TGTGCCAGCAGTGAATTAGGGGCCCTGGAGACCCAGTACTTC
abundance: few; d_gene: -; v_gene: TRBV10-3; j_gene: TRBJ1-4; CDR3aa: CAIKDTNEKLFF; CDR3nt: TGTGCCATCAAAGATACTAATGAAAAACTGTTTTTT
abundance: many; d_gene: TRBD1; v_gene: TRBV7-9; j_gene: TRBJ1-3; CDR3aa: CASSSPGTGIHSGNTIYF; CDR3nt: TGTGCCAGCAGCTCCCCCGGGACAGGGATTCACTCTGGAAACACCATATATTTT
abundance: -; d_gene: -; v_gene: TRBV4-3; j_gene: TRBJ1-5; CDR3aa: CASSQDFWSGNQPQHF; CDR3nt: TGCGCCAGCAGCCAAGATTTCTGGAGCGGCAATCAGCCCCAGCATTTT
abundance: few; d_gene: -; v_gene: TRBV30; j_gene: TRBJ1-6; CDR3aa: CAWSVMGRNNSPLHF; CDR3nt: TGTGCCTGGAGTGTGATGGGACGGAATAATTCACCCCTCCACTTT
abundance: few; d_gene: TRBD1; v_gene: TRBV5-1; j_gene: TRBJ1-5; CDR3aa: CASSEGADQPQHF; CDR3nt: TGCGCCAGCAGCGAGGGGGCTGATCAGCCCCAGCATTTT
abundance: few; d_gene: TRBD2; v_gene: TRBV15; j_gene: TRBJ2-2; CDR3aa: CATAGDHSNTGELFF; CDR3nt: TGTGCCACCGCGGGGGATCACTCAAACACCGGGGAGCTGTTTTTT
abundance: few; d_gene: -; v_gene: TRBV6-5; j_gene: TRBJ1-5; CDR3aa: CASSYARAAQPQHF; CDR3nt: TGTGCCAGCAGTTACGCCCGAGCGGCTCAGCCCCAGCATTTT
abundance: -; d_gene: -; v_gene: TRBV5-1; j_gene: TRBJ1-2; CDR3aa: CASSRGDGNYGYTF; CDR3nt: TGCGCCAGCAGCAGGGGGGACGGCAACTATGGCTACACCTTC
abundance: few; d_gene: -; v_gene: TRBV5-1; j_gene: TRBJ2-5; CDR3aa: CASSPGMQKQETQYF; CDR3nt: TGCGCCAGCAGCCCCGGAATGCAGAAGCAAGAGACCCAGTACTTC
abundance: -; d_gene: -; v_gene: TRBV7-8; j_gene: TRBJ1-2; CDR3aa: CASSSGTAYGYTF; CDR3nt: TGTGCCAGCAGCTCCGGGACTGCCTATGGCTACACCTTC